This TCR beta chain originates from a study of blood T cell repertoires in COVID-19. The CDR3 runs to 16 residues. The germline gives CDR1 MDHEN, CDR2 SYDVKM. V dropped 0 bases and J dropped 4; count of bases not matched to a gene: 5. Per the original methods: By means of reference gene primer amplification, nucleated cell counts were estimated. Method: immunoSEQ multiplex PCR; TCRdb's copy keeps in-frame clones and lacks some. The V and J calls and the clone size are those of that table, but D and trimming were determined from the DNA. The table includes some 220,000 clones, 80% to 90% detected once.

The origin of this receptor is a man in his fifties or sixties with active or convalescent COVID-19. The source material was peripheral blood. The rearrangement links TRBV28 to TRBJ2-3, with 9 nucleotides matching TRBD2. The CDR3 here is CASSLWAGGPADTQYF. CDR3 sequence (DNA): TGTGCCAGCAGTTTATGGGCGGGGGGGCCGGCAGATACGCAGTATTTT. Based on the CDR3 plus reference TRBV28 and TRBJ2-3, the full variable domain is DVKVTQSSRYLVKRTGEKVFLECVQDMDHENMFWYRQDPGLGLRLIYFSYDVKMKEKGDIPEGYSVSREKKERFSLILESASTNQTSMYLCASSLWAGGPADTQYFGPGTRLTVL.